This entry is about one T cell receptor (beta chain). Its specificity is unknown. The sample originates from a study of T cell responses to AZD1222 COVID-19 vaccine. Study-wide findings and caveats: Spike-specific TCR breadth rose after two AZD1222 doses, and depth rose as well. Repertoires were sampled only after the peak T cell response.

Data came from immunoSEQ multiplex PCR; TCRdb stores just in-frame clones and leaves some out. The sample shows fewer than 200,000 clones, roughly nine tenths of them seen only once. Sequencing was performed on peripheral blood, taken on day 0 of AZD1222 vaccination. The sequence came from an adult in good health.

This CDR3 reads CAISRDRPSWANVLTF. The DNA of the CDR3 is TGTGCCATTTCCAGGGACAGGCCCTCCTGGGCCAACGTCCTGACTTTC. The rearrangement links TRBV3-1 (or the pseudogene TRBV3-2) to TRBJ2-6; 8 bases are a match to TRBD1. Germline V gene sequence: CDR1 LGHDT, CDR2 YNNKEL (reference sequence). CDR3 length equals 16 residues. Trimming cost V 10 bases and J 5 bases; bases outside gene matches: 13.